This T cell receptor (beta chain) was sequenced in a study of cytomegalovirus exposure and HLA in healthy donors. The germline gives CDR1 LNHNV, CDR2 YYDKDF (reference sequence). The CDR3 sequence is 15 residues long. Trimming removed 3 bases from V and 2 bases from J; junction bases left unmatched: 6. Use of 60 Vbeta and 13 Jbeta primers characterized the PCR. Clones were read by immunoSEQ multiplex PCR, and TCRdb kept only the in-frame ones, dropping some. The sample lists about 130,000 clones, more than 75% occurring once. The chain joins TRBV15 to TRBJ2-5, with 7 bases fitting TRBD2. Sequenced input: PBMCs. This clonotype was obtained from a man under 40 in good health and CMV-seronegative. The CDR3 is CATSRDLGGQETQYF. In DNA, the CDR3 is TGTGCCACCAGCAGGGACCTGGGAGGGCAAGAGACCCAGTACTTC.